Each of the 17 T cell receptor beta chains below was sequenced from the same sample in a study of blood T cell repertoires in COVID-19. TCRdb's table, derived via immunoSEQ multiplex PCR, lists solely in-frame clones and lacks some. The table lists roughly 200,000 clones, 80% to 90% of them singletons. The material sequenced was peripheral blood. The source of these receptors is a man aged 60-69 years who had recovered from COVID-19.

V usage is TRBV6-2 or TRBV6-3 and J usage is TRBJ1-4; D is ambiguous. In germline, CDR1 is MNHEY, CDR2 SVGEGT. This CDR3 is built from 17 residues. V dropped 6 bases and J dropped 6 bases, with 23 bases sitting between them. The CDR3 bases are TGTGCCAGCAGGCCTATGGGGAGTGCATCGTTCGATGAAAAACTGTTTTTT. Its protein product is CASRPMGSASFDEKLFF.

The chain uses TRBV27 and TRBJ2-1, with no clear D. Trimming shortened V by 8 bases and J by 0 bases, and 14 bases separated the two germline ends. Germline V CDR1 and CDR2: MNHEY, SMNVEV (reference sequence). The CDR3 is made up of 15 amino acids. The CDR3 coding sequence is TGTGCCAGCTCCGACCAGCCGGGCTCCTACAATGAGCAGTTCTTC. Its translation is CASSDQPGSYNEQFF.

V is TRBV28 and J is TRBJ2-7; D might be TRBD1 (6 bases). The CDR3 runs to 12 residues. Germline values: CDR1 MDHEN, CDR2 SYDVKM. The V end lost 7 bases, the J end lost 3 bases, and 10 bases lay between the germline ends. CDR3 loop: CASNQGSYEQYF. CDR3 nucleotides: TGTGCCAGCAACCAGGGGAGCTACGAGCAGTACTTC.

Here the CDR3 reads CASSTTTGGEDEQYF. The DNA for the CDR3 is TGCGCCAGCAGCACCACGACAGGGGGGGAGGACGAGCAGTACTTC. This chain joins TRBV5-1 and TRBJ2-7; 9 nucleotides align to TRBD1. The trim removed 4 bases at V and 5 bases at J, leaving 10 bases unmatched. Germline values: CDR1 SGHRS, CDR2 YFSETQ. CDR3 length: 15 residues. The variable domain in full, completed from reference TRBV5-1 and TRBJ2-7, reads KAGVTQTPRYLIKTRGQQVTLSCSPISGHRSVSWYQQTPGQGLQFLFEYFSETQRNKGNFPGRFSGRQFSNSRSEMNVSTLELGDSALYLCASSTTTGGEDEQYFGPGTRLTVT.

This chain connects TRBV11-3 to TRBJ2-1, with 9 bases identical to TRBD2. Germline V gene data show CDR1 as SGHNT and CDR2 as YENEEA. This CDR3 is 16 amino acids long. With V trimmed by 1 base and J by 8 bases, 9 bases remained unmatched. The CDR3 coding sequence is TGTGCCAGCAGCTTAGGCAGCGGGGGGACGGCGGATGAGCAGTTCTTC. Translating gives CASSLGSGGTADEQFF.

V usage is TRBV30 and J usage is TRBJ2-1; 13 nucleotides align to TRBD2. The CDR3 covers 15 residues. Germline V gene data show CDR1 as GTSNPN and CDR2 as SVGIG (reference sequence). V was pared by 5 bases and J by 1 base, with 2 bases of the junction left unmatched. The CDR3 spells CAWGLAGESYNEQFF. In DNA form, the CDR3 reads TGTGCCTGGGGACTAGCGGGGGAATCCTACAATGAGCAGTTCTTC. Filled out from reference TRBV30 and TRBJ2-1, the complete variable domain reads SQTIHQWPATLVQPVGSPLSLECTVEGTSNPNLYWYRQAAGRGLQLLFYSVGIGQISSEVPQNLSASRPQDRQFILSSKKLLLSDSGFYLCAWGLAGESYNEQFFGPGTRLTVL.

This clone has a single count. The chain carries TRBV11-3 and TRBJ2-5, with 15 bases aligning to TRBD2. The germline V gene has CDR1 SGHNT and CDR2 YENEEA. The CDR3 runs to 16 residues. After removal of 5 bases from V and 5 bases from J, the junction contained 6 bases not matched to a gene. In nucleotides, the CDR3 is TGTGCCAGCAGCCCCGGGACTAGCGGGGGGACGGAGACCCAGTACTTC. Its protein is CASSPGTSGGTETQYF.

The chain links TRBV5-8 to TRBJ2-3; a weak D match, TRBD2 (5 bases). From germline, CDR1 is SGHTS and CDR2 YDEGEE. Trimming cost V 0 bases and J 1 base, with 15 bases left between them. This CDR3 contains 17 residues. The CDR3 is CASSLEGLIARTDTQYF. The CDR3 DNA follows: TGTGCCAGCAGCTTGGAGGGTTTGATAGCGCGCACAGATACGCAGTATTTT.

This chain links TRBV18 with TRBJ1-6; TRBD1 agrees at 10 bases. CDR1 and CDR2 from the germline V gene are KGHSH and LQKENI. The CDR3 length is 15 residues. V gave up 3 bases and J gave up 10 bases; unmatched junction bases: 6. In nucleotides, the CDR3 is TGTGCCAGCTCACCTGGGACAGGGGTCGTGTCACCCCTCCACTTT. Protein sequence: CASSPGTGVVSPLHF.

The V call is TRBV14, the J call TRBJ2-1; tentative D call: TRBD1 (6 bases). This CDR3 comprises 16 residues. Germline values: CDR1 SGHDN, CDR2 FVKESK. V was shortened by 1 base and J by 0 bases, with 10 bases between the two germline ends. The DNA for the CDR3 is TGTGCCAGCAGCCAAGTTACAGGGAACTCCTACAATGAGCAGTTCTTC. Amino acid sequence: CASSQVTGNSYNEQFF.

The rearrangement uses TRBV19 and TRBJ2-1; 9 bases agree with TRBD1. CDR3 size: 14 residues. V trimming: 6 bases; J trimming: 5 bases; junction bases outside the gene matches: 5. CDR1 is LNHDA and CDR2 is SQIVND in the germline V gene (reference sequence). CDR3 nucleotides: TGTGCCAGTAGGGACAGGGGCGGAAACAATGAGCAGTTCTTC. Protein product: CASRDRGGNNEQFF.

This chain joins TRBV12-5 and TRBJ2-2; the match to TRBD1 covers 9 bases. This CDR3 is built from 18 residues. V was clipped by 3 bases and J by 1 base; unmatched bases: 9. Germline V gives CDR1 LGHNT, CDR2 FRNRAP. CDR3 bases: TGTGCTAGTGGTTTCATACTCGGGACAGGGAAGAACACCGGGGAGCTGTTTTTT. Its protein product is CASGFILGTGKNTGELFF.

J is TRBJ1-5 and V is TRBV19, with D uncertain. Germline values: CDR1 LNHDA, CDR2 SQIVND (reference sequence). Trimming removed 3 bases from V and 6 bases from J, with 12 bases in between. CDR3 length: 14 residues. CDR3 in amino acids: CASSIEWAGQPQHF. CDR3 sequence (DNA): TGTGCCAGTAGTATCGAATGGGCGGGTCAGCCCCAGCATTTT.

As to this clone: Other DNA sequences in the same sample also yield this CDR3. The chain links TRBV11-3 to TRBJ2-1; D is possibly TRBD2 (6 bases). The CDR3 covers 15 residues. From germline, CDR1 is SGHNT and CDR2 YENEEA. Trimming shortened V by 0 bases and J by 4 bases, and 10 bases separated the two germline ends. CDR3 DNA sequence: TGTGCCAGCAGCTTAGACGGGACTGATTACAATGAGCAGTTCTTC. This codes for CASSLDGTDYNEQFF.

The CDR3 DNA is TGTGCCAGCAGCTTGGGACAGGGGGCTTATGGCTACACCTTC. Amino acid sequence: CASSLGQGAYGYTF. This chain joins TRBV5-4 and TRBJ1-2; the match to TRBD1 covers 10 bases. Germline V lookup: CDR1 SGHNT, CDR2 YYREEE (reference sequence). CDR3 length equals 14 residues. J was trimmed by 5 bases and V by 0 bases; bases with no gene match: 1.

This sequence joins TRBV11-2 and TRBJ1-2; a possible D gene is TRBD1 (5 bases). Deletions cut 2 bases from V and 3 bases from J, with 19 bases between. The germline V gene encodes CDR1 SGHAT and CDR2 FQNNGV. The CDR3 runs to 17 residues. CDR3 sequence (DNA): TGTGCCAGCAGCTTATCTTTTTGGAACAGGACCCACTATGGCTACACCTTC. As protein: CASSLSFWNRTHYGYTF.

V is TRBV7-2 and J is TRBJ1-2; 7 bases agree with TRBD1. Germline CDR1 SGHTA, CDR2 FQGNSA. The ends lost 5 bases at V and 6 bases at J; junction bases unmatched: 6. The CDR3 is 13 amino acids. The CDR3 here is CASSATGSDGYTF. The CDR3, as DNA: TGTGCCAGCAGCGCGACAGGGTCGGATGGCTACACCTTC.